These 21 T cell receptor beta chains originate from one sample sequenced in a study of blood T cell repertoires in COVID-19. Sequencing was performed with immunoSEQ multiplex PCR; in TCRdb, only in-frame clones are kept and a portion is missing. The sample yields under 50,000 clones, nearly 90% seen once. The material sequenced was peripheral blood. The source is a man in his 70s with active COVID-19.

This sequence joins TRBV6-1 and TRBJ2-1; D uncertain. Germline V CDR1 and CDR2: MNHNS, SASEGT. The V and J ends lost 0 bases and 2 bases respectively, with 11 bases between them. The CDR3 is 16 amino acids. For the CDR3, the DNA is TGTGCCAGCAGTGAAGCTCTCAGCGTTGCCTACAATGAGCAGTTCTTC. Protein sequence: CASSEALSVAYNEQFF.

The chain has TRBV5-4 and TRBJ1-4, with a tentative D call TRBD1 (5 bases). V lost 0 bases to trimming and J lost 8 bases, with 8 bases between them. CDR1 is SGHNT and CDR2 is YYREEE in the germline V gene (reference sequence). This CDR3 contains 13 residues. The CDR3 DNA reads as TGTGCCAGCAGCTTGGACAGGTCGGAAAAACTGTTTTTT. Translated, it gives CASSLDRSEKLFF. Filled out from reference TRBV5-4 and TRBJ1-4, the complete variable domain reads ETGVTQSPTHLIKTRGQQVTLRCSSQSGHNTVSWYQQALGQGPQFIFQYYREEENGRGNFPPRFSGLQFPNYSSELNVNALELDDSALYLCASSLDRSEKLFFGSGTQLSVL.

This clone was counted only a few times. The chain employs TRBV9 and TRBJ2-7; 10 positions match TRBD1. This CDR3 spans 14 amino acids. CDR1 is SGDLS and CDR2 is YYNGEE in the germline V gene. With 10 bases clipped from V and 5 bases from J, the junction kept 12 bases outside the gene matches. CDR3: CAGASTGGPNEQYF. DNA for the CDR3: TGTGCCGGCGCTTCGACAGGGGGCCCCAACGAGCAGTACTTC.

Only one count was recorded for this clone. The chain carries TRBV21-1 and TRBJ1-1; the table assigns TRBD1, which was not confirmed against the DNA. TRBV21-1 is a recognized pseudogene. The CDR3 has 14 amino acids. The CDR3, as DNA: TGTGCCAGCAGCAATCCAGGGGAAAACACTGAAGCTTTCTTT. Its translation: CASSNPGENTEAFF.

The genes are TRBV19 and TRBJ1-5; D not certain. The CDR3 is 15 amino acids. V was pared by 2 bases and J by 0 bases, with 8 bases between. Germline CDR1 and CDR2: LNHDA and SQIVND (reference sequence). DNA of the CDR3: TGTGCCAGTAGTATAAAACAAAATAGCAATCAGCCCCAGCATTTT. It encodes CASSIKQNSNQPQHF.

V and J are TRBV23-1 and TRBJ2-5; 9 bases agree with TRBD1. TRBV23-1 is recorded as an ORF, its role being uncertain. V lost 2 bases, J lost 5 bases, and 9 bases stayed unmatched. CDR3 length: 16 amino acids. The CDR3 DNA is TGCGCCAGCAGTCAAGAGCCGGGACAGGGAAGGGAGACCCAGTACTTC. It yields the protein CASSQEPGQGRETQYF.

This chain links TRBV19 with TRBJ1-1, with D perhaps TRBD1 (5 bases). Germline CDR1 reads LNHDA; CDR2 reads SQIVND (reference sequence). The CDR3 has 15 residues. With 5 bases removed from V and 1 base from J, the gap between germline ends came to 14 bases. The CDR3 region has the DNA TGTGCCAGTAGTGGGGCCTCGTCAGGGAACACTGAAGCTTTCTTT. This translates into CASSGASSGNTEAFF.

This clone was detected once. This chain links TRBV3-1 (or the pseudogene TRBV3-2) with TRBJ1-4; no reliable D call. The CDR3 consists of 18 residues. Germline lookup yields CDR1 LGHDT and CDR2 YNNKEL (reference sequence). The V and J ends lost 1 base and 6 bases respectively, with 21 bases between them. The CDR3 DNA reads TGTGCCAGCAGCCAAGTTTGGGCCGGGATCGGGCGGGATGAAAAACTGTTTTTT. Translating it yields CASSQVWAGIGRDEKLFF.

The chain employs TRBV9 and TRBJ2-2, with 14 bases aligning to TRBD2. Unmatched junction bases numbered 9, after V lost 7 bases and J lost 4 bases. Germline V lookup: CDR1 SGDLS, CDR2 YYNGEE. The CDR3 contains 17 residues. Here the CDR3 reads CASSGLAGGRSTGELFF. The CDR3, as DNA: TGTGCCAGCTCCGGACTAGCGGGGGGACGTAGCACCGGGGAGCTGTTTTTT.

The rearrangement uses TRBV7-2 and TRBJ1-4; 7 positions agree with TRBD1. The germline gives CDR1 SGHTA, CDR2 FQGNSA. The ends lost 5 bases at V and 1 base at J; junction bases unmatched: 10. The CDR3 covers 17 residues. In nucleotides, the CDR3 is TGTGCCAGCAGCACTGGACAGGCCCGCGGAACTAATGAAAAACTGTTTTTT. It encodes CASSTGQARGTNEKLFF. Based on the CDR3 plus reference TRBV7-2 and TRBJ1-4, the full variable domain is GAGVSQSPSNKVTEKGKDVELRCDPISGHTALYWYRQSLGQGLEFLIYFQGNSAPDKSGLPSDRFSAERTGGSVSTLTIQRTQQEDSAVYLCASSTGQARGTNEKLFFGSGTQLSVL.

The V gene is TRBV14, the J gene TRBJ1-1; the match to TRBD1 covers 12 bases. Germline CDR1 reads SGHDN; CDR2 reads FVKESK. The trim removed 2 bases at V and 6 bases at J, leaving 7 bases unmatched. This CDR3 is 16 amino acids long. In DNA form, the CDR3 reads TGTGCCAGCAGCCAACTACCGGGACAGGGGGCTGCTGAAGCTTTCTTT. Translating gives CASSQLPGQGAAEAFF.

The V gene is TRBV28, the J gene TRBJ1-6; 9 positions match TRBD1. V lost 6 bases and J lost 8; bases outside the gene matches: 5. Germline values: CDR1 MDHEN, CDR2 SYDVKM. CDR3 length equals 14 residues. In DNA form, the CDR3 reads TGTGCCAGCAGACCCGGGACAGGGCATTCACCCCTCCACTTT. Translation: CASRPGTGHSPLHF.

This rearrangement joins TRBV3-1 (or the pseudogene TRBV3-2) to TRBJ2-3; the match to TRBD2 covers 14 bases. CDR1 is LGHDT, CDR2 YNNKEL, per germline (reference sequence). The CDR3 spans 20 residues. V dropped 2 bases and J dropped 1; count of bases not matched to a gene: 11. The CDR3 sequence is CASSQNLRLAGGRGTDTQYF. CDR3 sequence (DNA): TGTGCCAGCAGCCAAAACCTAAGACTAGCGGGGGGGAGGGGCACAGATACGCAGTATTTT.

The chain carries TRBV4-1 and TRBJ2-4, with D possibly TRBD1 on 6 matching bases. The V end was cut by 9 bases, the J end by 9 bases, with 21 bases between. Germline loops: CDR1 MGHRA, CDR2 YSYEKL. This CDR3 has 14 amino acids. The CDR3 region is CASATDRSGGIQYF. The CDR3 DNA reads as TGCGCCAGTGCCACAGACAGGAGCGGAGGCATTCAGTACTTC.

This sequence joins TRBV5-1 and TRBJ1-4; D remains ambiguous. Trimming removed 4 bases from V and 8 bases from J, with 18 bases in between. Germline-derived CDR1 and CDR2 are SGHRS and YFSETQ. This CDR3 region has 15 residues. CDR3 residues: CASSPSGSGGEKLFF. In DNA form, the CDR3 reads TGCGCCAGCAGCCCGTCCGGGTCTGGTGGAGAAAAACTGTTTTTT.

The V and J genes are TRBV18 and TRBJ2-7; 8 bases are a match to TRBD1. Per germline, CDR1 KGHSH and CDR2 LQKENI. J was trimmed by 7 bases and V by 5 bases; bases with no gene match: 13. The CDR3 is 15 amino acids. CDR3 sequence: CASSSGTGTQGEQYF. The CDR3 nucleotides read TGTGCCAGCTCATCAGGGACAGGAACCCAGGGAGAGCAGTACTTC.

This chain joins TRBV3-1 (or the pseudogene TRBV3-2) and TRBJ1-2, with TRBD1 matching over 7 bases. The ends lost 1 base at V and 3 bases at J; junction bases unmatched: 5. The CDR3 is 15 amino acids. The germline CDR1 and CDR2 sequences are LGHDT and YNNKEL (reference sequence). The CDR3 DNA reads as TGTGCCAGCAGCCAAGGGAGGGGGCAGGACTATGGCTACACCTTC. Protein product: CASSQGRGQDYGYTF.

This clone was detected only once. The chain recombines TRBV5-6 with TRBJ2-3; D is perhaps TRBD2 (6 bases). Looked up from germline, CDR1 is SGHDT and CDR2 is YYEEEE. The CDR3 sequence is 15 residues long. Between the trimmed V and J ends, which lost 4 bases and 6 bases, there was a span of 18 bases. Here the CDR3 DNA reads TGTGCCAGCAGCCCCACCCCCGGCCGGGGGGATACGCAGTATTTT. This gives the protein CASSPTPGRGDTQYF.

This clone was recorded once. The V and J genes are TRBV4-2 and TRBJ1-1; TRBD1 might be the D (6 bases). CDR3 length: 14 residues. V was cut by 3 bases and J by 4 bases, with 12 bases left in between. The germline V gene has CDR1 LGHNA and CDR2 YNFKEQ. The CDR3 DNA follows: TGTGCCAGCAGCCACCAACAGGGACCCACTGAAGCTTTCTTT. This gives the protein CASSHQQGPTEAFF.

The V call is TRBV6-6, the J call TRBJ2-1; 11 nucleotides align to TRBD2. The J segment lost 4 bases and the V segment lost 6 bases, leaving 2 bases of the junction unmatched. There are 14 residues in the CDR3. The germline V gene has CDR1 MNHNY and CDR2 SVGAGI (reference sequence). Written as DNA, the CDR3 is TGTGCCAGCAGCCTAGCGGGGGGTTACAATGAGCAGTTCTTC. As protein: CASSLAGGYNEQFF.

V gene TRBV9 combines with J gene TRBJ1-1, with D possibly matching TRBD1 (6 bases). Per the germline V gene, CDR1 is SGDLS and CDR2 is YYNGEE. The CDR3 runs 15 residues. V was shortened by 2 bases and J by 0 bases, with 11 bases between the two germline ends. CDR3 in amino acids: CASSVGGQLNTEAFF. The CDR3 nucleotides are TGTGCCAGCAGCGTCGGAGGACAGTTGAACACTGAAGCTTTCTTT.